This T cell receptor beta chain is from a study of technical replicates of blood from a few donors. Data came from immunoSEQ multiplex PCR; TCRdb stores just in-frame clones and leaves some out. The sample records 95,000 or so clones, approximately 95% being singletons. The CDR3 is 16 amino acids. V lost 5 bases to trimming and J lost 0 bases; unmatched junction nucleotides: 10. Looked up from germline, CDR1 is SGHNT and CDR2 is YENEEA. The sequenced sample consisted of T cells isolated from PBMCs. The source of this sequence is a human donor in good health. J is TRBJ2-7 and V is TRBV11-3, with 7 bases identical to TRBD2. The CDR3, as DNA: TGTGCCAGCAGCCGCTTAGCGGGTTTAAGCTCCTACGAGCAGTACTTC. Translated: CASSRLAGLSSYEQYF.